Here is one T cell receptor beta chain with its context. Its binding antigen is unknown. Base qualities are not provided; no much larger clone lies one nucleotide away. Donors were healthy HIV-negative adults with no recently reported acute infections or vaccinations. All donors were Caucasian adults living in Nashville, Tennessee, USA. For unsorted samples, about 90 million PBMCs were counted and genomic DNA was extracted with the QIAamp DNA Blood Mini kit. Blood was obtained by leukapheresis, after which PBMCs were separated by Ficoll-Histopaque density gradient centrifugation and cryopreserved in liquid nitrogen vapor phase. The data originate from a study of shared clonotypes between healthy human individuals (dated by TCRdb to 2018 to 2020). With respect to the entire study: A few men and a couple of women, aged 18 to 49 years, made up the cohort. To increase sequencing depth and limit assay-specific biases, different laboratories used diverse techniques to prepare libraries and sequence TCR repertoires. Each donor's leukapheresis produced roughly between roughly 0.85 and 10 billion PBMCs. To estimate repertoire size and how much clonotypes are shared between individuals, the study performed deep sequencing of blood TCR repertoires from five healthy adults.

Using the deep immunoSEQ assay, TCR CDR3 regions were amplified from genomic DNA by multiplex PCR. For each cell subset, the extracted genomic DNA was distributed evenly across all wells of several immunoSEQ 96-well plates, and each plate served as one replicate. Each replicate PCR for unsorted PBMC received roughly 290 ng genomic DNA, equal to tens of thousands of T cell genomes. Ten immunoSEQ deep assay plates were used to sequence the unsorted PBMC genomic DNA. Purified libraries were quantified with a Qubit 3.0 fluorometer, sized on a Bioanalyzer 2100, and re-quantified with the KAPA Library Quantification kit. Every immunoSEQ 96-well plate was sequenced on a dedicated single-read 150-cycle Illumina NextSeq 550 flow cell. The published analysis was carried out like this. Because only junctional sequences without quality scores were contained in the immunoSEQ output, filtering matching that applied to full-length reads could not be performed. To assign V/J genes and CDR3, sequences were annotated against IMGT germline references using PyIR, a Python wrapper for IgBLAST v1.9. Reads were filtered out if the reads had weak V/J assignments (E-value above 1e-6), no CDR3, stop codons, out-of-frame junctions, or ambiguous translated residues. V3J clonotypes were defined as sequences sharing an identical inferred V gene, J gene, and CDR3 amino acid sequence. Percentage overlap between repertoires was computed as shared unique clonotypes divided by the size of the smaller repertoire. RTK rarefaction, the Chao1 estimator, and Recon v2.1 estimates of unobserved clonotypes were used to assess repertoire richness. Here the immuneACCESS table is served through TCRdb, limited to in-frame sequences with V and J called. Missing clones are a known gap in these copies; in checked studies unresolved V genes cover under half, and the rest lacks a known reason. V and J calls and clone size are as listed in that table; D and trimming were resolved from the DNA. For this sample the table gives some 500,000 clones, of which 75% to 80% were detected only once. The ten largest clones add up to around 13% of the sample.

Measured from the cysteine to the phenylalanine, the CDR3 is 12 residues long. The kept DNA is CDR3 alone, 36 bases in frame from the first base. From a lookup of the germline V gene, CDR1 and CDR2 are MRHNA and SNTAGT. After removal of 8 bases from V and 12 bases from J, the junction retains 8 bases not matched to a gene. Overall study results and their limits: Because the study included a small number of donors, the genetic and exposure-history diversity represented was limited. Sampling was restricted to blood, and TCR repertoires in tissue are likely to differ from TCR repertoires in blood. Pairwise subsampling indicated that sequencing depth was expected to affect the degree of clonotype sharing among donors.

The receptor chain draws on TRBV6-4 and TRBJ1-4, with 8 bases in between that match TRBD1. The specimen was PBMCs. This sequence was found in a woman aged 40 to 50 in good health. Some clones in this sample may be carry-over from other donors' samples. The sequenced DNA is TGTGCCAGCGGCCGGGACAGGCTGGAACTGTTTTTT. Its product reads: CASGRDRLELFF.